This T cell receptor (beta chain) was documented in a study of blood T cell repertoires in COVID-19. Study information: The United States, Italy and Spain supplied acute and convalescent COVID-19 samples. In each case, the material was cDNA or gDNA derived from T cells, B-cell-depleted T cells, or PBMCs.

This clone has just one count. Per germline, CDR1 MNHNS and CDR2 SASEGT. The V gene end was trimmed by 4 bases and the J gene end by 1 base; junction bases not matched to a gene: 7. The CDR3 extends over 16 amino acids. Per the authors' pipeline: Counts of nucleated cells, estimated from reference gene primer amplification, were obtained. TCRdb's table, derived via immunoSEQ multiplex PCR, lists solely in-frame clones and lacks some. For V, J and clone size, that table is used; D and trimming come from the DNA. The sample has more than 95,000 clones, approximately 87% seen once; the top ten hold roughly 7.9%.

The sequence was collected from a man aged 65-85 years who had recovered from COVID-19. The chain uses TRBV6-1 and TRBJ2-1, with TRBD2 matching 7 bases. The sequencing input was peripheral blood. The CDR3 sequence is CASSGLAVSSYNEQFF. CDR3 DNA: TGTGCCAGCAGTGGCCTAGCGGTTTCTTCCTACAATGAGCAGTTCTTC.